The rows below give T cell receptor beta chains drawn from one sample of a study of metastatic and nonmetastatic thyroid tumors. TCRdb reanalyzed the PCR reads with MiXCR. Among some 29,000 clones listed, approximately 3.7% were seen once. Source material: blood. These receptors were collected from a male donor with papillary thyroid cancer or a benign thyroid nodule (not recorded which). Some clones in this sample may be carry-over from other donors' samples. Both conserved end residues are part of each CDR3.

v_gene,j_gene,CDR3aa
TRBV7-9,TRBJ1-2,CASSLESGQGLYGYTF
TRBV27,TRBJ1-6,CASLNHSNSPLHF
TRBV20-1,TRBJ1-2,CSARSGGEDGYTF
TRBV6-1,TRBJ1-2,CASSSLRGIGGYTF
TRBV14,TRBJ1-6,CASSQDYGDGSPLHF
TRBV7-3,TRBJ2-5,CASSLQPGQRETQYF
TRBV2,TRBJ2-1,CASVALPTYNEQFF
TRBV28,TRBJ2-7,CASSFLKGGSSYEQYF
TRBV28,TRBJ1-2,CASSGGSGYTF
TRBV20-1,TRBJ2-5,CSASEGVEETQYF
TRBV6-1,TRBJ2-3,CASTRSFSGTDTQYF
TRBV20-1,TRBJ1-2,CSARESARQGTYGYTF
TRBV20-1,TRBJ2-5,CSAPSRTGLYQETQYF
TRBV27,TRBJ2-2,CASTNRDRLTGELFF
TRBV6-2/TRBV6-3,TRBJ2-7,CASSWGLPSLYEQYF
TRBV4-1,TRBJ2-6,CASSQDTGSGANVLTF
TRBV2,TRBJ2-7,CATDRDYEQYF
TRBV27,TRBJ2-7,CASSSQGQGYEQYF
TRBV6-5,TRBJ1-5,CASSYSWTGVGNQPQHF
TRBV27,TRBJ1-5,CTRSVRASNQPQHF
TRBV7-2,TRBJ1-1,CASSLRTAREKAFF
TRBV2,TRBJ2-1,CASSEALRRSSYNEQFF
TRBV24-1,TRBJ2-1,CATSDGGSYNEQFF
TRBV6-4,TRBJ2-3,CASSDSAGGADTQYF
TRBV4-2,TRBJ2-1,CASSQSAGGTQNEQFF
TRBV20-1,TRBJ2-5,CSAIATGAGETQYF
TRBV13,TRBJ1-2,CASSRGLYGYTF
TRBV28,TRBJ2-5,CASRSSGSSETQYF
TRBV2,TRBJ1-2,CASSERSSGGYTF
TRBV19,TRBJ2-3,CASSLSGASHDTQYF
TRBV20-1,TRBJ1-2,CSARGGGPGLIYGYTF
TRBV6-9,TRBJ1-2,CASSYLLTGADYGYTF
TRBV9,TRBJ2-5,CASSIGTSGILGRETQYF
TRBV18,TRBJ1-1,CASSPATEAFF
TRBV6-9,TRBJ2-7,CASSFTQGQRDEQYF
TRBV4-3,TRBJ2-1,CASSREVPGLEGGYEQFF
TRBV7-2,TRBJ2-2,CASSLGVRTGELFF
TRBV6-5,TRBJ2-3,CASSNNRGLARTDTQYF
TRBV20-1,TRBJ2-7,CSASNSLFYEQYF
TRBV28,TRBJ2-7,CASSFSRGRDEQYF
TRBV27,TRBJ2-7,CASSLSREDRGLNEQYF
TRBV6-1,TRBJ2-2,CASSAQVNTGELFF
TRBV25-1,TRBJ2-2,CASSEFSRNGQSPGELFF
TRBV6-2/TRBV6-3,TRBJ2-1,CASKLTPLDNEQFF
TRBV6-1,TRBJ1-1,CASTPTGISTEAFF
TRBV13,TRBJ2-5,CASSFRLQETQYF